This T cell receptor (beta chain) was profiled in a study of T cell changes during pregnancy in multiple sclerosis. Assay: immunoSEQ multiplex PCR; the TCRdb copy retains only in-frame clones and omits some. The table has 30,000 to 45,000 clones, 91% seen once; the top ten hold 5% to 6.5%. With 5 bases clipped from V and 10 bases from J, the junction kept 5 bases outside the gene matches. The CDR3 spans 12 residues. Germline CDR1 reads LNHDA; CDR2 reads SQIVND (reference sequence). The receptor was derived from a female donor with multiple sclerosis, enrolled in a pregnancy study. This specimen was CD8+ T cells from peripheral blood mononuclear cells, taken in the second trimester of pregnancy. The rearrangement uses TRBV19 and TRBJ2-1; TRBD1 aligns across 7 bases. Here the CDR3 reads CASSGTGDEQFF. The CDR3 DNA reads as TGTGCCAGTAGTGGAACAGGGGACGAGCAGTTCTTC.